A single sample gave rise to the 25 T cell receptor beta chains below, sequenced in a study of cytomegalovirus exposure and HLA in healthy donors (dated by TCRdb to between 2016 and 2019). Receptors were amplified or captured by the immunoSEQ multiplex PCR assay. A mixture of 60 forward primers for TCR Vbeta segments and 13 reverse primers for TCR Jbeta segments was used in the multiplex PCR. In its TCRdb copy, this immuneACCESS table keeps in-frame sequences only and misses some clones. Where compared with another copy, unresolved V genes explain less than half of these, and the others have no known cause. This sample has roughly 150,000 clones in its table, and roughly four fifths of those were observed once. Together, the top ten hold 1.5% to 2% of the sample. The sequenced sample was PBMCs. The receptor source for this set is a woman under 30 in good health and CMV-seronegative.

The chain recombines TRBV4-1 with TRBJ2-7; 9 bases fit TRBD1. This CDR3 is built from 18 residues. V lost 3 bases to trimming and J lost 5 bases; unmatched junction nucleotides: 17. Germline loops: CDR1 MGHRA, CDR2 YSYEKL. In DNA, the CDR3 is TGCGCCAGCAGCCAGACAGGGGGGAAGGCTAGCGGTTTCCACGAGCAGTACTTC. It is translated as CASSQTGGKASGFHEQYF.

The chain combines TRBV5-1 with TRBJ2-5; 15 positions agree with TRBD2. The trim removed 0 bases at V and 5 bases at J, leaving 14 bases unmatched. The CDR3 sequence is 20 residues long. Germline V CDR1 and CDR2: SGHRS, YFSETQ. This chain's CDR3 is CASSLVGSGLAGGSPETQYF. The CDR3 DNA reads TGCGCCAGCAGCTTGGTTGGCTCGGGACTAGCGGGAGGCAGTCCCGAGACCCAGTACTTC.

The rearrangement joins TRBV7-8 to TRBJ2-3; 12 nucleotides match TRBD1. The ends lost 5 bases at V and 5 bases at J; junction bases unmatched: 8. CDR3 size: 16 residues. The germline V gene encodes CDR1 SGHVS and CDR2 FQNEAQ. The CDR3 protein is CASSPEGQGAGDTQYF. The CDR3 nucleotides read TGTGCCAGCAGCCCCGAGGGACAGGGGGCGGGAGATACGCAGTATTTT. The full variable domain, completed using reference TRBV7-8 and TRBJ2-3, is GAGVSQSPRYKVAKRGQDVALRCDPISGHVSLFWYQQALGQGPEFLTYFQNEAQLDKSGLPSDRFFAERPEGSVSTLKIQRTQQEDSAVYLCASSPEGQGAGDTQYFGPGTRLTVL.

The CDR3 reads CASSPLDEKAFF. The CDR3 region has the DNA TGTGCCAGCAGCCCACTTGATGAGAAGGCTTTCTTT. V and J are TRBV9 and TRBJ1-1, with no clear D. Germline V gene sequence: CDR1 SGDLS, CDR2 YYNGEE. This CDR3 comprises 12 residues. Trimming pared 4 bases from V and 11 bases from J, leaving 15 bases between. The variable domain in full, with the rest retrieved from reference TRBV9 and TRBJ1-1, is DSGVTQTPKHLITATGQRVTLRCSPRSGDLSVYWYQQSLDQGLQFLIQYYNGEERAKGNILERFSAQQFPDLHSELNLSSLELGDSALYFCASSPLDEKAFFGQGTRLTVV.

This rearrangement joins TRBV5-4 to TRBJ2-1; TRBD1 agrees at 9 bases. This CDR3 has 15 amino acids. V was pared by 3 bases and J by 2 bases, with 3 bases of the junction left unmatched. CDR1 is SGHNT, CDR2 YYREEE, per germline (reference sequence). CDR3 amino acids: CASSSDRGAYNEQFF. DNA of the CDR3: TGTGCCAGCAGCTCGGACAGGGGCGCCTACAATGAGCAGTTCTTC. The complete variable domain, with remaining parts taken from reference TRBV5-4 and TRBJ2-1, reads ETGVTQSPTHLIKTRGQQVTLRCSSQSGHNTVSWYQQALGQGPQFIFQYYREEENGRGNFPPRFSGLQFPNYSSELNVNALELDDSALYLCASSSDRGAYNEQFFGPGTRLTVL.

V is TRBV2 and J is TRBJ2-5; TRBD1 matches 8 bases. The junction had 7 bases not matched to a gene; V was cut back by 7 bases and J by 0 bases. The CDR3 is made up of 15 amino acids. Germline V gene data show CDR1 as SNHLY and CDR2 as FYNNEI. The CDR3 loop reads CASNLDRANQETQYF. Here the CDR3 DNA reads TGTGCCAGCAACCTGGACAGGGCTAACCAAGAGACCCAGTACTTC.

Only one count was recorded for this clone. The CDR3 sequence is CASSWSDIWNTEAFF. The CDR3 DNA sequence: TGTGCCAGCAGTTGGAGCGATATATGGAACACTGAAGCTTTCTTT. This chain joins TRBV6-5 and TRBJ1-1; no definite D call. In germline, CDR1 is MNHEY, CDR2 SVGAGI. CDR3 length: 15 residues. V lost 4 bases, J lost 1 base, and 13 bases lay in between.

This clone was seen more than once but under ten times. This sequence joins TRBV2 and TRBJ1-2; 8 bases match TRBD1. Per the germline V gene, CDR1 is SNHLY and CDR2 is FYNNEI. The V and J ends lost 5 bases and 8 bases, in that order; junction bases with no gene match: 7. The CDR3 length is 13 residues. CDR3 protein: CASSTQGAGGYTF. CDR3 sequence (DNA): TGTGCCAGCAGTACCCAGGGGGCAGGCGGCTACACCTTC.

The V and J genes are TRBV5-1 and TRBJ1-2; maybe TRBD1 (5 bases). The CDR3 sequence is 15 residues long. V was shortened by 0 bases and J by 2 bases, with 11 bases between the two germline ends. CDR1 and CDR2 from the germline V gene are SGHRS and YFSETQ. The CDR3: CASSLGGAENYGYTF. CDR3 DNA: TGCGCCAGCAGCTTGGGTGGGGCGGAAAACTATGGCTACACCTTC.

This chain joins TRBV7-9 and TRBJ2-7; 7 nucleotides match TRBD1. Germline V CDR1 and CDR2: SEHNR, FQNEAQ (reference sequence). Trimming cost V 5 bases and J 6 bases; bases outside gene matches: 16. The CDR3 consists of 16 residues. This CDR3 is CASSLETGRVAGEQYF. The CDR3, as DNA: TGTGCCAGCAGCCTTGAGACAGGGCGCGTGGCCGGCGAGCAGTACTTC.

As concerns this clone: The same CDR3 can be traced to other DNA sequences in this sample. The CDR3 here is CASSFGQDYEQYF. As DNA, the CDR3 is TGTGCCAGCAGTTTTGGGCAGGACTACGAGCAGTACTTC. The J gene is TRBJ2-7, the V gene TRBV28; D is unresolved. CDR1 MDHEN and CDR2 SYDVKM come from the germline V gene. Trimming stripped 3 bases from V and 3 bases from J, with 9 bases between. The length of the CDR3 is 13 residues.

In its sample, this clone was seen once. The V gene is TRBV28, the J gene TRBJ1-1, with 7 nucleotides matching TRBD1. Germline loops: CDR1 MDHEN, CDR2 SYDVKM. The CDR3 covers 13 residues. With V trimmed by 6 bases and J by 4 bases, 5 bases remained unmatched. CDR3 sequence reads: CASSSGQVTEAFF. CDR3 bases: TGTGCCAGCAGCAGCGGACAGGTCACTGAAGCTTTCTTT.

This rearrangement joins TRBV5-5 to TRBJ2-5, with 10 bases matching TRBD2. The V gene's germline CDR1 is SGHKS and CDR2 YYEKEE (reference sequence). J was trimmed by 1 base and V by 2 bases; bases with no gene match: 2. This CDR3 is built from 15 residues. This chain's CDR3 is CASSLLAGIQETQYF. For the CDR3, the DNA is TGTGCCAGCAGCTTACTAGCGGGGATCCAAGAGACCCAGTACTTC.

This rearrangement joins TRBV6-4 to TRBJ2-7; 12 bases map to TRBD2. V was pared by 10 bases and J by 0 bases, with 16 bases of the junction left unmatched. The length of the CDR3 is 18 residues. CDR1 is MRHNA, CDR2 SNTAGT, per germline. CDR3 in DNA: TGTGCCACCCAGGCCGGGACTAGCGGGCCCGCGGGCTCCTACGAGCAGTACTTC. Protein sequence: CATQAGTSGPAGSYEQYF.

This clone showed up just a few times. V and J are TRBV7-9 and TRBJ2-3; D might be TRBD2 (6 bases). Germline CDR1 is SEHNR and CDR2 is FQNEAQ (reference sequence). CDR3 length: 15 amino acids. The germline V and J ends were trimmed by 2 bases and 0 bases, with 9 bases remaining between them. The CDR3 DNA follows: TGTGCCAGCAGCTTATCCGGGACTAGCACAGATACGCAGTATTTT. This translates into CASSLSGTSTDTQYF.

Points on this clone: The sample has other DNA sequences that encode this CDR3 too. The chain has TRBV7-9 and TRBJ1-3; unclear D gene. The CDR3 covers 14 residues. Trimming shortened V by 5 bases and J by 0 bases, and 8 bases separated the two germline ends. Germline V gene data show CDR1 as SEHNR and CDR2 as FQNEAQ (reference sequence). The CDR3 bases are TGTGCCAGCAGCCTAAGTTTCTCTGGAAACACCATATATTTT. Amino acid sequence: CASSLSFSGNTIYF. Based on the CDR3 plus reference TRBV7-9 and TRBJ1-3, the full variable domain is DTGVSQNPRHKITKRGQNVTFRCDPISEHNRLYWYRQTLGQGPEFLTYFQNEAQLEKSRLLSDRFSAERPKGSFSTLEIQRTEQGDSAMYLCASSLSFSGNTIYFGEGSWLTVV.

The chain couples TRBV2 to TRBJ1-5; D possibly corresponds to TRBD1 (5 bases). The germline V gene has CDR1 SNHLY and CDR2 FYNNEI. Trimming took off 6 bases at V and 3 bases at J, with 9 bases between the two ends. The CDR3 is 13 residues long. The CDR3 region is CASRGDFNQPQHF. The CDR3 DNA reads as TGTGCCAGCAGGGGGGACTTCAATCAGCCCCAGCATTTT.

V is TRBV27 and J is TRBJ2-1, with 9 nucleotides matching TRBD2. CDR1 MNHEY and CDR2 SMNVEV come from the germline V gene (reference sequence). With 10 bases clipped from V and 5 bases from J, the junction kept 12 bases outside the gene matches. The CDR3 has 15 residues. For the CDR3, the DNA is TGTGCCACCAATGGGCGGGAGGGCCCTCACAATGAGCAGTTCTTC. It encodes CATNGREGPHNEQFF.

The gene calls are TRBV28 and TRBJ1-1; D gene ambiguous. Trimming stripped 4 bases from V and 3 bases from J, with 9 bases between. The CDR3 consists of 13 residues. CDR1 MDHEN and CDR2 SYDVKM come from the germline V gene. CDR3 in DNA: TGTGCCAGCAGTTATAGAGATTACACTGAAGCTTTCTTT. It is translated as CASSYRDYTEAFF.

The genes are TRBV11-2 and TRBJ2-1; TRBD1 matches at 7 bases. The CDR3 runs to 15 residues. Germline assignment: CDR1 SGHAT and CDR2 FQNNGV. J gave up 5 bases and V 4 bases, and 8 bases lay outside the gene matches. Here the CDR3 DNA reads TGTGCCAGCAGCTCGACAGGGACCCTTAACAATGAGCAGTTCTTC. It codes for CASSSTGTLNNEQFF.

This clone was counted once. V and J are TRBV7-9 and TRBJ1-5, with D possibly being TRBD1 (6 bases). Per the germline V gene, CDR1 is SEHNR and CDR2 is FQNEAQ (reference sequence). The CDR3 is made up of 13 amino acids. Trimming removed 8 bases at V and 3 bases at J, with 11 bases between. The CDR3: CASGQGFNQPQHF. The CDR3 region has the DNA TGTGCCAGCGGCCAGGGGTTCAATCAGCCCCAGCATTTT.

The genes are TRBV5-8 and TRBJ1-5, with D possibly matching TRBD1 (6 bases). The CDR3 consists of 13 residues. The V gene lost 4 bases and the J gene lost 5 bases, with 10 bases spanning the gap. The germline CDR1 and CDR2 sequences are SGHTS and YDEGEE. CDR3 loop: CASSRDTYQPQHF. CDR3 sequence (DNA): TGTGCCAGCAGCAGGGACACATATCAGCCCCAGCATTTT. The full variable domain, its missing parts supplied by reference TRBV5-8 and TRBJ1-5, is EAGVTQSPTHLIKTRGQQATLRCSPISGHTSVYWYQQALGLGLQFLLWYDEGEERNRGNFPPRFSGRQFPNYSSELNVNALELEDSALYLCASSRDTYQPQHFGDGTRLSIL.

The chain carries TRBV5-1 and TRBJ1-4; D gene unclear. The V gene lost 3 bases and the J gene lost 0 bases, with 18 bases spanning the gap. Germline CDR1 is SGHRS and CDR2 is YFSETQ. The CDR3 contains 18 residues. The CDR3 reads CASSSGERLRATNEKLFF. The CDR3 nucleotides read TGCGCCAGCAGCTCCGGGGAACGACTCCGTGCAACTAATGAAAAACTGTTTTTT.

The rearrangement joins TRBV30 to TRBJ1-5; 7 nucleotides line up with TRBD1. The CDR3 covers 14 residues. Germline CDR1 is GTSNPN and CDR2 is SVGIG (reference sequence). Germline trimming cut 1 base from V and 5 bases from J; bases unmatched to any gene: 5. The CDR3, as DNA: TGTGCCTGGAGTGGAGGGGGCTCATATCAGCCCCAGCATTTT. Its translation: CAWSGGGSYQPQHF.

This sequence joins TRBV11-2 and TRBJ1-2; 8 bases line up with TRBD1. Germline V gene data show CDR1 as SGHAT and CDR2 as FQNNGV. CDR3 size: 17 residues. V shed 1 base and J 4 bases; nucleotides not matched to a gene: 11. The CDR3 region is CASSLVGTGQEVYGYTF. The CDR3 bases are TGTGCCAGCAGCTTAGTTGGGACAGGCCAAGAGGTCTATGGCTACACCTTC.